This T cell receptor (beta chain) is drawn from a study of T cells expressing NK-cell markers. Study results and caveats: In a handful of donors, these clonotypes also led the CD3+CD56-NKG2C+ fraction.

Worth noting for this clonotype: The antigen remains unidentified.

TCRdb re-analyzed the 5' RACE reads; it lists each CDR3 protein once, without DNA. Its table lists 400,000 or so distinct CDR3 sequences. The CDR3 length is 14 residues. Per germline, CDR1 MGHRA and CDR2 YSYEKL. The rearrangement joins TRBV4-1 to TRBJ2-5. The sequence derives from a woman between 45 and 65 years old in good health. Sequenced material: blood T cells: a sorted CD56 or NKG2C T cell subset, CD4+ or CD8+ T cells, or bulk PBMC T cells (not recorded which). This chain's CDR3 is CASSQLGSSETQYF.